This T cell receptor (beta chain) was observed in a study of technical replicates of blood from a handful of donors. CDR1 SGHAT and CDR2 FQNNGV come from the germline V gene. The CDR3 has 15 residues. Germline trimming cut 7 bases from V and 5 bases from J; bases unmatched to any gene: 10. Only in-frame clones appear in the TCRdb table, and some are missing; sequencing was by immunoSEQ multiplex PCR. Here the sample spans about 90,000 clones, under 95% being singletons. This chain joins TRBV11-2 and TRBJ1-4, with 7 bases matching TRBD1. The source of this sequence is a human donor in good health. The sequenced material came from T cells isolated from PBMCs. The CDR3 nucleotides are TGTGCCAGCACACATTTAGGGACAGACAATGAAAAACTGTTTTTT. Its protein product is CASTHLGTDNEKLFF. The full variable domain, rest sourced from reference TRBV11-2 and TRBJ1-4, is EAGVAQSPRYKIIEKRQSVAFWCNPISGHATLYWYQQILGQGPKLLIQFQNNGVVDDSQLPKDRFSAERLKGVDSTLKIQPAKLEDSAVYLCASTHLGTDNEKLFFGSGTQLSVL.